A single sample gave rise to the 27 T cell receptor beta chains below, sequenced in a study of T cells in Graves' hyperthyroidism and ophthalmopathy. Researchers took RNA transcripts and amplified the TCR beta CDR3 regions from them. Using the HTBI primer set, a first-round RT-PCR was run on the TCR CDR3. TCRdb re-analysed the multiplex PCR reads in MiXCR, keeping a single row per CDR3 protein. This sample has tens of thousands of distinct CDR3 sequences, with roughly 51% found just once. Sequenced input: peripheral blood or thyroid tissue (not recorded which). All receptors come from a man aged 18 to 29 with Graves' hyperthyroidism.

This rearrangement joins TRBV7-9 to TRBJ1-6, with D possibly being TRBD1 (5 bases). This CDR3 has 14 residues. V was shortened by 6 bases and J by 5 bases, with 11 bases between the two germline ends. Germline lookup yields CDR1 SEHNR and CDR2 FQNEAQ (reference sequence). The CDR3 spells CASRRDDNNSPLHF. CDR3 nucleotide sequence: TGTGCCAGCAGACGGGACGATAATAATTCACCCCTCCACTTT.

The chain combines TRBV29-1 with TRBJ1-2, with D maybe TRBD1 (6 bases). CDR3 size: 13 residues. Per germline, CDR1 SQVTM and CDR2 ANQGSEA. V gave up 4 bases and J gave up 10 bases, with 19 bases separating them. CDR3 sequence (DNA): TGCAGCGTTGGTTTTGGCAGGGGTAATGACTACACCTTC. Residues: CSVGFGRGNDYTF.

V is TRBV7-2 and J is TRBJ2-5; 12 nucleotides match TRBD2. V lost 7 bases, J lost 5 bases, and 2 bases stayed unmatched. CDR3 length equals 13 residues. CDR1 is SGHTA, CDR2 FQGNSA, per germline. CDR3: CASTSGGAETQYF. CDR3 bases: TGTGCCAGCACTAGCGGGGGGGCCGAGACCCAGTACTTC.

This clonotype has a count of ten or more. V and J are TRBV28 and TRBJ1-5; TRBD1 matches 7 bases. Looked up from germline, CDR1 is MDHEN and CDR2 is SYDVKM. V lost 6 bases and J lost 7; bases outside the gene matches: 12. This CDR3 has 15 amino acids. CDR3 region: CASRRDRVGQQPQHF. For the CDR3, the DNA is TGTGCCAGCAGACGTGACAGGGTAGGACAGCAGCCCCAGCATTTT.

In its sample, this clonotype was seen a few times. The J gene is TRBJ1-1, the V gene TRBV2, with D unresolved. The V end was cut by 2 bases, the J end by 0 bases, with 4 bases between. The CDR3 is made up of 13 amino acids. The germline V gene has CDR1 SNHLY and CDR2 FYNNEI. This CDR3 is CASSERLNTEAFF. CDR3 in DNA: TGTGCCAGCAGTGAAAGGCTGAACACTGAAGCTTTCTTT.

The V call is TRBV7-3, the J call TRBJ2-7, with 8 bases that match TRBD1. The CDR3 is 14 residues long. V lost 5 bases to trimming and J lost 7 bases; unmatched junction nucleotides: 10. Germline V lookup: CDR1 SGHTA, CDR2 FQGTGA. DNA for the CDR3: TGTGCCAGCAGCCCTACGACAGGGGTGTGGGAGCAGTACTTC. As protein: CASSPTTGVWEQYF. The full variable domain, with the rest looked up from reference TRBV7-3 and TRBJ2-7, is GAGVSQTPSNKVTEKGKYVELRCDPISGHTALYWYRQSLGQGPEFLIYFQGTGAADDSGLPNDRFFAVRPEGSVSTLKIQRTERGDSAVYLCASSPTTGVWEQYFGPGTRLTVT.

This clonotype was counted ten times or more. The chain is built from TRBV7-8 and TRBJ1-4; weak D call: TRBD1 (5 bases). The ends were cut back, 1 base at V and 12 bases at J, with 15 bases in the middle. CDR3 length: 14 residues. Germline CDR1 and CDR2: SGHVS and FQNEAQ. This chain's CDR3 is CASSLVRVRGELFF. The CDR3 bases are TGTGCCAGCAGCTTAGTTCGCGTCCGGGGGGAACTGTTTTTT.

This chain links TRBV29-1 with TRBJ1-4, with a weak D call TRBD1 (6 bases). Between the trimmed V and J ends, which lost 0 bases and 8 bases, there was a span of 19 bases. Germline V gives CDR1 SQVTM, CDR2 ANQGSEA. The CDR3 has 16 amino acids. The CDR3 reads CSVEEGQGLPGEKLFF. CDR3 nucleotides: TGCAGCGTTGAAGAGGGGCAGGGGCTGCCTGGGGAAAAACTGTTTTTT.

At least ten counts were recorded for this clonotype. The chain has TRBV3-1 and TRBJ2-2; a possible D gene is TRBD1 (5 bases). The CDR3 loop spans 14 amino acids. Germline V gene data show CDR1 as LGHDT and CDR2 as YNNKEL (reference sequence). V lost 0 bases and J 4 bases, leaving 6 bases between the germline ends. CDR3 amino acids: CASSQDRVTGELFF. The CDR3 region has the DNA TGTGCCAGCAGCCAAGACAGGGTCACCGGGGAGCTGTTTTTT. The whole variable domain, remainder taken from reference TRBV3-1 and TRBJ2-2, is DTAVSQTPKYLVTQMGNDKSIKCEQNLGHDTMYWYKQDSKKFLKIMFSYNNKELIINETVPNRFSPKSPDKAHLNLHINSLELGDSAVYFCASSQDRVTGELFFGEGSRLTVL.

In the case of this clonotype: The missing conserved phenylalanine or tryptophan at the end of this CDR3 makes a read error likely. V is TRBV7-2 and J is TRBJ2-7, with D possibly matching TRBD2 (5 bases). CDR1 is SGHTA and CDR2 is FQGNSA in the germline V gene. The CDR3 totals 14 residues. Trimming removed 4 bases at V and 2 bases at J, with 12 bases between. The CDR3 DNA is TGTGCCAGCAGCTCCCAGACGGGGACCTACGAGCAGTACCTC. Translating it yields CASSSQTGTYEQYL.

V gene TRBV2 combines with J gene TRBJ2-2; D not certain. The germline V gene has CDR1 SNHLY and CDR2 FYNNEI. Trimming pared 4 bases from V and 4 bases from J, leaving 16 bases between. This CDR3 has 16 residues. The CDR3 DNA is TGTGCCAGCAGTGTATTTGGTCCCCCAGGCACCGGGGAGCTGTTTTTT. This translates into CASSVFGPPGTGELFF. The variable domain in full, with the rest retrieved from reference TRBV2 and TRBJ2-2, is EPEVTQTPSHQVTQMGQEVILRCVPISNHLYFYWYRQILGQKVEFLVSFYNNEISEKSEIFDDQFSVERPDGSNFTLKIRSTKLEDSAMYFCASSVFGPPGTGELFFGEGSRLTVL.

This clonotype was recorded a few times. The chain is built from TRBV6-2 or TRBV6-3 and TRBJ1-1, with 8 bases that match TRBD1. Trimming at V came to 2 bases and at J to 1 base, leaving 15 bases not matched to a gene. The CDR3 runs 19 residues. CDR1 is MNHEY and CDR2 is SVGEGT in the germline V gene. The CDR3 DNA reads TGTGCCAGCAGTTACCCGAACCCGCGGACAGGGTTACAGAACACTGAAGCTTTCTTT. Translating gives CASSYPNPRTGLQNTEAFF.

The genes are TRBV29-1 and TRBJ2-5; 11 nucleotides match TRBD1. The CDR3 runs 14 residues. V dropped 7 bases and J dropped 5; count of bases not matched to a gene: 9. Germline lookup yields CDR1 SQVTM and CDR2 ANQGSEA. The CDR3 nucleotides read TGCAGCGGTGGATCAGGGACAGGGGGGGAGACCCAGTACTTC. It is translated as CSGGSGTGGETQYF.

The V call is TRBV5-4, the J call TRBJ1-4; D uncertain. This CDR3 is 14 amino acids long. The V gene lost 4 bases and the J gene lost 1 base, with 8 bases spanning the gap. In germline, CDR1 is SGHNT, CDR2 YYREEE (reference sequence). The CDR3 loop is CASSVDGTNEKLFF. The CDR3 DNA follows: TGTGCCAGCAGCGTGGACGGAACTAATGAAAAACTGTTTTTT.

The rearrangement links TRBV5-1 to TRBJ1-2, with a weak D call TRBD1 (5 bases). Germline values: CDR1 SGHRS, CDR2 YFSETQ. The V end was cut by 0 bases, the J end by 3 bases, with 6 bases between. The CDR3 sequence is 13 residues long. The CDR3 DNA sequence: TGCGCCAGCAGCTTGGGACAGCACTATGGCTACACCTTC. This translates into CASSLGQHYGYTF.

This clonotype was recorded many times. This chain joins TRBV6-2 or TRBV6-3 and TRBJ1-2; no clear D gene. The CDR3 sequence is 11 residues long. Germline CDR1 and CDR2: MNHEY and SVGEGT. V lost 7 bases, J lost 6 bases, and 9 bases lay in between. CDR3 nucleotides: TGTGCCAGCAAACCCGGGAATGGCTACACCTTC. Translated, it gives CASKPGNGYTF.

This clonotype occurred many times. J is TRBJ2-7 and V is TRBV20-1; 8 nucleotides match TRBD1. Trimming removed 3 bases from V and 3 bases from J; junction bases left unmatched: 7. The germline V gene has CDR1 DFQATT and CDR2 SNEGSKA (reference sequence). The CDR3 is 14 amino acids. CDR3 in amino acids: CSARTGTGNYEQYF. CDR3 bases: TGCAGTGCTAGGACCGGGACAGGAAACTACGAGCAGTACTTC.

This clonotype was observed a handful of times. The V call is TRBV7-6, the J call TRBJ2-7, with a possible D match to TRBD1 (5 bases). The CDR3 runs 13 residues. Trimming stripped 2 bases from V and 3 bases from J, with 8 bases between. Germline V lookup: CDR1 SGHVS, CDR2 FNYEAQ. This chain's CDR3 is CASSLWGGYEQYF. CDR3 bases: TGTGCCAGCAGCTTATGGGGCGGCTACGAGCAGTACTTC.

In regard to this clonotype: One end of the junction varies from germline; a read error may be responsible. The chain is built from TRBV7-9 and TRBJ2-7; D gene ambiguous. The CDR3 loop spans 15 amino acids. Germline CDR1 is SEHNR and CDR2 is FQNEAQ (reference sequence). CDR3 protein: CASSQLTLDSYEQYF. CDR3 nucleotides: TGCGCCAGCAGCCAATTGACTCTGGACTCCTACGAGCAGTACTTC.

This clonotype is medium-sized (0.01 to 0.1%) by share. V is TRBV7-8 and J is TRBJ1-1; D is uncertain. Trimming shortened V by 0 bases and J by 5 bases, and 4 bases separated the two germline ends. The length of the CDR3 is 12 residues. Per germline, CDR1 SGHVS and CDR2 FQNEAQ. The CDR3 coding sequence is TGTGCCAGCAGCTTAGCGACAACTGAAGCTTTCTTT. It is translated as CASSLATTEAFF.

As to this clonotype: Without the conserved terminal phenylalanine or tryptophan, this CDR3 likely stems from a read error. The DNA is left out, because the CDR3 cannot be placed on it with certainty; the CDR3 is given as TCRdb lists it. The V call is TRBV20-1, the J call TRBJ2-7. Per germline, CDR1 DFQATT and CDR2 SNEGSKA (reference sequence). The CDR3 region is 8 residues in length, termini included. The CDR3 protein is CSAGEQDY.

This clonotype was observed a handful of times. J is TRBJ2-2 and V is TRBV7-2, with 7 nucleotides matching TRBD2. There are 15 residues in the CDR3. Germline lookup yields CDR1 SGHTA and CDR2 FQGNSA. J lost 7 bases, V lost 5 bases, and 10 bases had no gene match. The CDR3 here is CASSRVPREYGELFF. The CDR3 bases are TGTGCCAGCAGCCGGGTACCGCGGGAGTACGGGGAGCTGTTTTTT.

At least ten counts were recorded for this clonotype. This chain connects TRBV9 to TRBJ2-7, with D hard to call. This CDR3 spans 14 amino acids. Germline V gene sequence: CDR1 SGDLS, CDR2 YYNGEE. V was shortened by 0 bases and J by 9 bases, with 16 bases between the two germline ends. The CDR3 is CASSVGPERPGQYF. CDR3 DNA: TGTGCCAGCAGCGTAGGACCCGAACGCCCAGGGCAGTACTTC. Combining the CDR3 with reference TRBV9 and TRBJ2-7 gives the whole variable domain DSGVTQTPKHLITATGQRVTLRCSPRSGDLSVYWYQQSLDQGLQFLIQYYNGEERAKGNILERFSAQQFPDLHSELNLSSLELGDSALYFCASSVGPERPGQYFGPGTRLTVT.

The table lists this clonotype with a few counts. The rearrangement uses TRBV15 and TRBJ2-7; perhaps D is TRBD1 or TRBD2 (5 bases each). Germline V gene lookup returns CDR1 LNHNV and CDR2 YYDKDF (reference sequence). The V end lost 0 bases, the J end lost 3 bases, and 6 bases lay between the germline ends. This CDR3 comprises 13 residues. The CDR3 here is CATSREGDYEQYF. DNA for the CDR3: TGTGCCACCAGCAGAGAGGGGGACTACGAGCAGTACTTC.

This clonotype has at least ten counts. The CDR3 loop reads CASSVGPLPGYSTGELFF. The CDR3 region has the DNA TGTGCCAGCAGCGTAGGCCCGCTCCCAGGCTATAGCACCGGGGAGCTGTTTTTT. The J gene is TRBJ2-2, the V gene TRBV9, with D unclear. Trimming left V 0 bases short and J 4 bases short, with 19 bases between. The CDR3 is made up of 18 amino acids. The germline V gene encodes CDR1 SGDLS and CDR2 YYNGEE.

This chain links TRBV12-3 or TRBV12-4 with TRBJ1-6; D is possibly TRBD1 (6 bases). V lost 3 bases to trimming and J lost 10 bases, with 13 bases between them. The CDR3 runs to 14 residues. The CDR3 DNA reads as TGTGCCAGCAGTTTCCAGGGGATAGGGTCACCCCTCCACTTT. It codes for CASSFQGIGSPLHF.

Ten or more counts support this clonotype. The chain combines TRBV30 with TRBJ1-1; D not resolved. Germline lookup yields CDR1 GTSNPN and CDR2 SVGIG (reference sequence). V dropped 7 bases and J dropped 4 bases, with 13 bases sitting between them. CDR3 length: 12 residues. The CDR3 protein is CASDRVGTEAFF. The CDR3 DNA is TGTGCCTCGGACCGCGTGGGCACTGAAGCTTTCTTT.